One sample yielded the 4 T cell receptor beta chains listed below, sequenced in a study of CD8 T cells in Susac syndrome. Random hexamers served to reverse transcribe about 0.45 to 1 ug RNA. In TCRdb, the immunoSEQ multiplex PCR reads were re-called with MiXCR into one record per CDR3 protein. The sample records 230,000 or so distinct CDR3 sequences, approximately 95% being singletons. The specimen sequenced was CD4+ T cells from PBMCs. The receptors were gathered from a human donor with multiple sclerosis.

This clonotype was recorded once. The chain joins TRBV2 to TRBJ2-5; weak D call: TRBD2 (6 bases). The CDR3 spans 15 residues. The germline CDR1 and CDR2 sequences are SNHLY and FYNNEI. Trimming shortened V by 6 bases and J by 1 base, and 15 bases separated the two germline ends. As DNA, the CDR3 is TGTGCCAGCAGGGGACTTGATTCCCCCCAAGAGACCCAGTACTTC. Translating gives CASRGLDSPQETQYF.

V is TRBV2 and J is TRBJ2-1; the match to TRBD1 covers 9 bases. The CDR3 length is 14 residues. V trimming: 5 bases; J trimming: 8 bases; junction bases outside the gene matches: 7. Germline CDR1 reads SNHLY; CDR2 reads FYNNEI. The CDR3 is CASSPLDRGDEQFF. In DNA, the CDR3 is TGTGCCAGCAGTCCACTGGACAGGGGCGATGAGCAGTTCTTC.

V is TRBV30 and J is TRBJ1-6; possibly TRBD1 for D (6 bases). CDR1 and CDR2 from the germline V gene are GTSNPN and SVGIG (reference sequence). The CDR3 totals 15 residues. V dropped 0 bases and J dropped 5 bases, with 11 bases sitting between them. The CDR3 nucleotides are TGTGCCTGGAGTGTACGAGGACAGAATAATTCACCCCTCCACTTT. Amino acids: CAWSVRGQNNSPLHF.

The rearrangement uses TRBV28 and TRBJ2-1; 9 bases map to TRBD1. Trimming at V came to 3 bases and at J to 7 bases, leaving 7 bases not matched to a gene. CDR1 and CDR2 (germline): MDHEN, SYDVKM. The CDR3 sequence is 15 residues long. The CDR3 nucleotides read TGTGCCAGCAGTTTGGGACAGGGAATTAGGAATGAGCAGTTCTTC. Amino acid sequence: CASSLGQGIRNEQFF. The full variable domain, with the rest looked up from reference TRBV28 and TRBJ2-1, is DVKVTQSSRYLVKRTGEKVFLECVQDMDHENMFWYRQDPGLGLRLIYFSYDVKMKEKGDIPEGYSVSREKKERFSLILESASTNQTSMYLCASSLGQGIRNEQFFGPGTRLTVL.